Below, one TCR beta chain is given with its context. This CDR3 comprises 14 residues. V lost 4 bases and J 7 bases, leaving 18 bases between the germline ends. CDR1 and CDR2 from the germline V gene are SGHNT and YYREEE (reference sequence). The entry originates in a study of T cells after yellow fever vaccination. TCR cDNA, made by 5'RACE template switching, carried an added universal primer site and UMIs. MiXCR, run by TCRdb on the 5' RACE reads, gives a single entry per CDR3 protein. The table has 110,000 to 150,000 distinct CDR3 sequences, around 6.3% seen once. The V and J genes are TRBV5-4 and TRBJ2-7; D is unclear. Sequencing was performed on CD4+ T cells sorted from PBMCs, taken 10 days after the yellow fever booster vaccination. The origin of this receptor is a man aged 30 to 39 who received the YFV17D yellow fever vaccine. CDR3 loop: CASSPQETYGEQYF. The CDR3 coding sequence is TGTGCCAGCAGCCCGCAGGAGACCTACGGTGAGCAGTACTTC.